This T cell receptor beta chain was identified in a study of T cell responses to AZD1222 COVID-19 vaccine. Study-wide results and limits: Without day 14 samples, only post-peak T cell repertoires were studied. Seropositivity was recorded at baseline in only a handful of AZD1222 recipients.

Clones were read by immunoSEQ multiplex PCR, and TCRdb kept only the in-frame ones, dropping some. The sample consists of some 170,000 clones, about 93% of them appearing once. As to this clone: The antigen is undetermined.

Looked up from germline, CDR1 is DFQATT and CDR2 is SNEGSKA (reference sequence). The CDR3 extends over 11 amino acids. With 3 bases removed from V and 5 bases from J, the gap between germline ends came to 7 bases. The sequence was obtained from an adult who received the MenACWY meningococcal vaccine as a control. The V call is TRBV20-1, the J call TRBJ1-2, with D possibly matching TRBD1 (5 bases). The sequences come from peripheral blood, collected 28 days after the second dose of the MenACWY control vaccine. The CDR3 DNA is TGCAGTGCTAGGGGGGGGTATGGCTACACCTTC. It yields the protein CSARGGYGYTF.